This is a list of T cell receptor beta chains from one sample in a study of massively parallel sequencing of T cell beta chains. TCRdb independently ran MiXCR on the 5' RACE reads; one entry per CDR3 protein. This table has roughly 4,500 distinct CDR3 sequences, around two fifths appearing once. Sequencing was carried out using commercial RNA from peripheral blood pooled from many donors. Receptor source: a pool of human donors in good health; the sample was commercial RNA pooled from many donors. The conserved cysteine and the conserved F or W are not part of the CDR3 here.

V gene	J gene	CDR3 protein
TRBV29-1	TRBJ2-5	SVDPDRGGETQY
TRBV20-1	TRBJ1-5	SAPDSFNQPQH
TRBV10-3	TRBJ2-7	AIKGEAAYEQY
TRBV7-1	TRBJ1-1	ASSSSRTEAF
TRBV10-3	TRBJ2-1	AISFGGEQF
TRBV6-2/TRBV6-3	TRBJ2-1	ASSSDESSYNEQF
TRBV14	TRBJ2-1	ASSHFLKHNEQF
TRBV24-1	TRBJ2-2	ATSDYPGTRELF
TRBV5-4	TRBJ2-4	ASSLVANLQNIQY
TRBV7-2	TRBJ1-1	ASSLQVDNTEAF
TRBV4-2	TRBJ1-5	ASSPGAGNQPQH
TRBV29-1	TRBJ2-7	SVITGRQY
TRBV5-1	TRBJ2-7	ASSWTSGIHEQY
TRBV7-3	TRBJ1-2	ASSLITTGFYGYT
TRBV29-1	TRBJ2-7	SVGHSGPYEQY
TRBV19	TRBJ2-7	ASSEARGYEQY
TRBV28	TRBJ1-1	ASRPPWDTEAF
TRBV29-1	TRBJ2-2	SVGLENTGELF
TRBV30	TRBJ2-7	AMGRRSYEQY
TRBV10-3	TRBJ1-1	AITRTGNTEAF
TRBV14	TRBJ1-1	ASSLTGSKAF
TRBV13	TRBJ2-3	ASSLGWGGSTDTQY
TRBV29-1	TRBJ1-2	SVENGAAYGYT
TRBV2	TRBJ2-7	ASSAQGEMHEQY
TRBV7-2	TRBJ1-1	ASGAGILNTEAF
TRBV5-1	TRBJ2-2	ASSTGQGGTGELF
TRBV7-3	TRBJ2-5	ASSLTGTAQETQY
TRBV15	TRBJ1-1	ATSRGRGGTEAF
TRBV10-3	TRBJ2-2	AISEKGEESGELF